The rows below give T cell receptor beta chains drawn from one sample of a study of blood T cell repertoires in COVID-19. TCRdb keeps only in-frame clones here, not all; method: immunoSEQ multiplex PCR. Of roughly 250,000 clones listed, around nine tenths are singletons. The sequenced sample consisted of peripheral blood. These receptors were obtained from a woman in her 40s who had recovered from COVID-19. Each CDR3 is given with its conserved first and last residue. A D gene is named only where the DNA matches it firmly. Part of the rows lack a size; the others show once, few, many or a class for expanded clones.

clone_size	v_call	d_call	j_call	cdr3_aa	cdr3_nt
once	TRBV6-1	TRBD1	TRBJ1-5	CASSEWGQGKDQPQHF	TGTGCCAGCAGTGAATGGGGACAGGGGAAAGATCAGCCCCAGCATTTT
-	TRBV6-5	TRBD1	TRBJ1-2	CASSPGTGANYGYTF	TGTGCCAGCAGCCCCGGGACAGGGGCTAACTATGGCTACACCTTC
-	TRBV2	-	TRBJ2-6	CASRRDYSGANVLTF	TGTGCCAGCAGGAGGGATTACTCTGGGGCCAACGTCCTGACTTTC
-	TRBV6-6	TRBD2	TRBJ2-1	CASSYPGTSDREQFF	TGTGCCAGCAGTTACCCCGGGACTAGCGACCGGGAGCAGTTCTTC
-	TRBV7-2	TRBD2	TRBJ2-1	CASSLGGTSGRNEQFF	TGTGCCAGCAGCTTAGGTGGGACTAGCGGGAGGAATGAGCAGTTCTTC
-	TRBV4-1	-	TRBJ1-4	CASSQDQGGGGEKLFF	TGCGCCAGCAGCCAAGATCAAGGGGGAGGGGGTGAAAAACTGTTTTTT
-	TRBV11-2	TRBD2	TRBJ2-1	CASSLRRASGLYNEQFF	TGTGCCAGCAGCTTAAGGAGGGCTAGCGGACTATACAATGAGCAGTTCTTC
-	TRBV3-1/TRBV3-2	TRBD2	TRBJ2-3	CASSQDFKTSGDTDTQYF	TGTGCCAGCAGCCAAGATTTTAAGACTAGCGGGGACACAGATACGCAGTATTTT
-	TRBV7-3	TRBD2	TRBJ2-3	CASSLTPSGRSGTDTQYF	TGTGCCAGCAGCTTAACCCCCAGCGGGAGGAGTGGCACAGATACGCAGTATTTT
-	TRBV19	-	TRBJ2-4	CASGQNIQYF	TGTGCCAGTGGCCAAAACATTCAGTACTTC
-	TRBV2	TRBD1	TRBJ2-1	CASSESGQGYNEQFF	TGTGCCAGCAGTGAGTCGGGACAGGGTTACAATGAGCAGTTCTTC
-	TRBV11-1	-	TRBJ2-4	CASSLSLGASIQYF	TGTGCCAGCAGCTTAAGCTTGGGGGCGAGCATTCAGTACTTC
-	TRBV19	-	TRBJ1-4	CASSQDSTNEKLFF	TGTGCCAGTAGTCAAGACTCAACTAATGAAAAACTGTTTTTT
-	TRBV6-5	TRBD1	TRBJ1-2	CASSSTGVDGYTF	TGTGCCAGCAGCAGTACAGGGGTGGATGGCTACACCTTC
-	TRBV5-4	TRBD2	TRBJ2-1	CASSLDPTSGRNEQFF	TGTGCCAGCAGCTTGGATCCCACTAGCGGGAGAAATGAGCAGTTCTTC
-	TRBV5-6	-	TRBJ2-6	CASSLAKGRSGANVLTF	TGTGCCAGCAGCTTGGCGAAGGGGAGGTCTGGGGCCAACGTCCTGACTTTC
-	TRBV7-9	-	TRBJ2-1	CASSPRIRNEQFF	TGTGCCAGCAGTCCTAGGATACGTAATGAGCAGTTCTTC
-	TRBV11-3	-	TRBJ2-2	CASSSTEVNTGELFF	TGTGCCAGCAGCTCGACAGAGGTGAACACCGGGGAGCTGTTTTTT
-	TRBV9	TRBD2	TRBJ2-1	CASSVGGAGGYNEQFF	TGTGCCAGCAGCGTAGGAGGCGCGGGGGGGTACAATGAGCAGTTCTTC